This record covers a single T cell receptor beta chain. The antigen is unknown. These data originate in a study of STAT5B mutations in CD4+ large granular lymphocyte leukemia. Findings and caveats of the study: Higher CD4+ than CD8+ T-LGLL clonality might reflect small sample size. Top patient clones used TRBV06 genes more often: 8/27 versus 2/35 in controls.

Some clones are missing from TCRdb's copy, which holds only in-frame ones; the method was immunoSEQ multiplex PCR. This sample has around 33,000 clones, with roughly 77% found just once. V was trimmed by 2 bases and J by 0 bases, leaving 8 bases between them. The CDR3 spans 15 residues. The germline V gene has CDR1 SEHNR and CDR2 FQNEAQ (reference sequence). The material sequenced was CD4+ T cells from blood buffy coats. This TCR was recovered from a human donor in good health. This sequence joins TRBV7-9 and TRBJ2-1; the D gene is possibly TRBD2 (5 bases). The CDR3 coding sequence is TGTGCCAGCAGCTTACACCGGGGCTCCTACAATGAGCAGTTCTTC. Protein product: CASSLHRGSYNEQFF.